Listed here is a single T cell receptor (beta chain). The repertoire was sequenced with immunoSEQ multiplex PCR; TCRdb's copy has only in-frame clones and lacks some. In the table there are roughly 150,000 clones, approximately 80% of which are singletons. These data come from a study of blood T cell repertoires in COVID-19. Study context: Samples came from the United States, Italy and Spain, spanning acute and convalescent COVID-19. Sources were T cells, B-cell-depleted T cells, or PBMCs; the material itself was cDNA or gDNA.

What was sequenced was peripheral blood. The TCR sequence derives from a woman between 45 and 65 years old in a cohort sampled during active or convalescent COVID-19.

The CDR3 DNA follows: TGTGCCAGCACCGGACAGTCCACAGATACGCAGTATTTT. Translated, it gives CASTGQSTDTQYF. The chain employs TRBV2 and TRBJ2-3, with D tentatively TRBD1 (6 bases). V was trimmed by 7 bases and J by 2 bases, leaving 10 bases between them. This CDR3 contains 13 residues. Germline loops: CDR1 SNHLY, CDR2 FYNNEI.